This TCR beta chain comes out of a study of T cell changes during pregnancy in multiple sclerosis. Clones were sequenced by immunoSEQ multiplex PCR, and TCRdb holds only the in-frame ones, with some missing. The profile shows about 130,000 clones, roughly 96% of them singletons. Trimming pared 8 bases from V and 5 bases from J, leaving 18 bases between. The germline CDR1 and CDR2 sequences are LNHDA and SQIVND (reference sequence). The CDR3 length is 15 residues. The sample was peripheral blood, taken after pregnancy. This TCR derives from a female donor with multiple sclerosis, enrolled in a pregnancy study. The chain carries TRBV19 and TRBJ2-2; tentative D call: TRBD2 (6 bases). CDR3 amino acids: CASGAGTLRTGELFF. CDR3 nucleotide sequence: TGTGCCAGTGGAGCGGGTACCCTGAGGACCGGGGAGCTGTTTTTT.